This T cell receptor (beta chain) originates from a study of beta chain features in type 1 diabetes. Study-wide points: Small HLA sub-analyses could not settle whether HLA shapes TCRB rearrangement.

Concerning this clone: Its target is not known.

Naive, central memory, regulatory and stem cell-like memory cells within the CD4+ compartment were sorted using CD45RO/CCR7/CD25/CD127/CD95/CD27. Expressed TCRB transcripts were sequenced, since all the RNA that had been isolated was reverse transcribed. Naive, central memory and regulatory T cell samples averaged about 4 million immunoSEQ reads each. Here immunoSEQ multiplex PCR was the method, and the copy in TCRdb shows in-frame clones only, minus some. In the table there are about 150,000 clones, about 8.5% of which are singletons. In germline, CDR1 is GTSNPN, CDR2 SVGIG (reference sequence). The ends were cut back, 2 bases at V and 3 bases at J, with 7 bases in the middle. This CDR3 spans 13 amino acids.

This TCR derives from a man between 18 and 35 years old in good health. The sample comprised central memory CD4+ T cells from blood. V usage is TRBV30 and J usage is TRBJ1-4; D call uncertain. The CDR3 nucleotides read TGTGCCTGGAGTTTCAGCGCTAATGAAAAACTGTTTTTT. Translating it yields CAWSFSANEKLFF.